A single sample is the source of the 22 T cell receptor beta chains below, sequenced in a study of vaccination effects on CD4 cells after COVID-19. Antigens for these TCRs are unknown. In the ViraFEST assay, antigen-specific CD4+ clonotypes were identified by expansion after peptide-pool stimulation. Researchers isolated CD4+ T cells once about eleven days of culture had elapsed. Vaccinees lacked prior SARS-CoV-2 infection and tested negative for nucleocapsid antibodies. Produced via immunoSEQ multiplex PCR; TCRdb's table is partial and in-frame only. In the table there are about 63,000 clones, 70% to 85% of which are singletons. The sample in question was CD4+ T cells from PBMCs cultured with HCoV-OC43 spike peptides, obtained before COVID-19 vaccination. Subset noted: HCoV-OC43 spike overlapping peptide pool stimulation. Source of these receptors: a human donor who received a COVID-19 vaccine.

The chain joins TRBV4-3 to TRBJ1-5; a possible D gene is TRBD1 (6 bases). V lost 2 bases and J lost 0, with 11 bases in between. Germline V gene data show CDR1 as LGHNA and CDR2 as YSLEER. The CDR3 sequence is 16 residues long. As DNA, the CDR3 is TGCGCCAGCAGCCAAAAGACAGGACTTAGCAATCAGCCCCAGCATTTT. Amino acid sequence: CASSQKTGLSNQPQHF.

This chain links TRBV5-4 with TRBJ1-2; maybe TRBD1 (5 bases). This CDR3 spans 16 amino acids. Looked up from germline, CDR1 is SGHNT and CDR2 is YYREEE (reference sequence). V gave up 9 bases and J gave up 7 bases, with 28 bases separating them. The CDR3 protein is CATQDDLVRGFRGYTF. CDR3 nucleotides: TGTGCCACCCAGGACGACCTCGTCCGGGGGTTTCGTGGCTACACCTTC. Variable domain in full (rest from reference TRBV5-4 and TRBJ1-2): ETGVTQSPTHLIKTRGQQVTLRCSSQSGHNTVSWYQQALGQGPQFIFQYYREEENGRGNFPPRFSGLQFPNYSSELNVNALELDDSALYLCATQDDLVRGFRGYTFGSGTRLTVV.

The V gene is TRBV2, the J gene TRBJ2-2, with D perhaps TRBD2 (7 bases). The CDR3 is 15 amino acids. V was trimmed by 6 bases and J by 2 bases, leaving 13 bases between them. CDR1 and CDR2 from the germline V gene are SNHLY and FYNNEI. This chain's CDR3 is CASRVGGANTGELFF. CDR3 nucleotides: TGTGCCAGCAGAGTAGGGGGGGCCAACACCGGGGAGCTGTTTTTT.

The genes are TRBV5-1 and TRBJ2-5; 7 bases agree with TRBD2. Germline CDR1 is SGHRS and CDR2 is YFSETQ. V lost 0 bases and J lost 2; bases outside the gene matches: 4. The CDR3 totals 15 residues. CDR3 sequence: CASSLEAGQQETQYF. The CDR3 coding sequence is TGCGCCAGCAGCTTGGAAGCGGGGCAACAAGAGACCCAGTACTTC.

This chain uses TRBV30 with TRBJ2-3, with unresolved D. V was shortened by 2 bases and J by 5 bases, with 11 bases between the two germline ends. This CDR3 region has 13 residues. The germline gives CDR1 GTSNPN, CDR2 SVGIG (reference sequence). CDR3 DNA: TGTGCCTGGAGTTTTCGGTCAGGAGATACGCAGTATTTT. Translating it yields CAWSFRSGDTQYF. Drawing the rest from reference TRBV30 and TRBJ2-3, the complete variable domain is SQTIHQWPATLVQPVGSPLSLECTVEGTSNPNLYWYRQAAGRGLQLLFYSVGIGQISSEVPQNLSASRPQDRQFILSSKKLLLSDSGFYLCAWSFRSGDTQYFGPGTRLTVL.

The table lists this clone with a count of one. The chain is built from TRBV18 and TRBJ2-1, with 15 bases aligning to TRBD2. V was clipped by 0 bases and J by 7 bases; unmatched bases: 7. Germline CDR1 is KGHSH and CDR2 is LQKENI. This CDR3 is built from 18 residues. CDR3 sequence (DNA): TGTGCCAGCTCACCACCGACGTGGACTAGCGGGGGGGCAAATGAGCAGTTCTTC. Translated, it gives CASSPPTWTSGGANEQFF.

The chain recombines TRBV11-2 with TRBJ2-6; D gene uncertain. Deletions cut 9 bases from V and 0 bases from J, with 9 bases between. Germline V lookup: CDR1 SGHAT, CDR2 FQNNGV. This CDR3 region has 14 residues. In DNA, the CDR3 is TGTGCCAGTTCTAGGCCCTCTGGGGCCAACGTCCTGACTTTC. Encoded protein: CASSRPSGANVLTF.

This clone was detected a few times. The chain carries TRBV11-2 and TRBJ1-1, with D unresolved. Germline V lookup: CDR1 SGHAT, CDR2 FQNNGV. Deletions cut 2 bases from V and 4 bases from J, with 11 bases between. The CDR3 runs to 14 residues. In DNA form, the CDR3 reads TGTGCCAGCAGCTTAATGGGGAGTACCACTGAAGCTTTCTTT. Its translation: CASSLMGSTTEAFF.

The chain combines TRBV6-5 with TRBJ2-5; 7 nucleotides match TRBD1. The CDR3 totals 14 residues. CDR1 and CDR2 (germline): MNHEY, SVGAGI. The ends lost 7 bases at V and 5 bases at J; junction bases unmatched: 10. The CDR3 nucleotides read TGTGCCAGCATTCGACAGGGTGCCGGCGAGACCCAGTACTTC. Translating gives CASIRQGAGETQYF.

The table lists this clone with a few counts. The chain recombines TRBV6-6 with TRBJ1-1, with D possibly being TRBD1 (5 bases). With 0 bases removed from V and 7 bases from J, the gap between germline ends came to 6 bases. The CDR3 has 12 residues. From germline, CDR1 is MNHNY and CDR2 SVGAGI (reference sequence). The CDR3: CASSYSGDEAFF. The CDR3, as DNA: TGTGCCAGCAGTTACTCAGGGGATGAAGCTTTCTTT.

This clone was observed once. The rearrangement joins TRBV3-1 (or the pseudogene TRBV3-2) to TRBJ2-4, with D unclear. CDR3 length: 14 residues. Germline V gene data show CDR1 as LGHDT and CDR2 as YNNKEL (reference sequence). The germline V and J ends were trimmed by 4 bases and 3 bases, with 10 bases remaining between them. This chain's CDR3 is CASSPRVGKNIQYF. Here the CDR3 DNA reads TGTGCCAGCAGCCCACGAGTGGGCAAAAACATTCAGTACTTC.

This chain connects TRBV5-1 to TRBJ2-3; D tentatively reads TRBD1 or TRBD2 (5 bases each). Germline lookup yields CDR1 SGHRS and CDR2 YFSETQ. The CDR3 contains 17 residues. The ends were cut back, 6 bases at V and 0 bases at J, with 20 bases in the middle. The chain's CDR3 is CASTRTGTLSSTDTQYF. CDR3 bases: TGCGCCAGCACCCGGACTGGGACCCTTTCTAGCACAGATACGCAGTATTTT.

V is TRBV18 and J is TRBJ1-4; D call uncertain. Germline V gene lookup returns CDR1 KGHSH and CDR2 LQKENI. The CDR3 length is 14 residues. Trimming pared 3 bases from V and 10 bases from J, leaving 15 bases between. This CDR3 is CASSPEGLGAKLFF. The CDR3 nucleotides are TGTGCCAGCTCACCGGAGGGCCTGGGCGCAAAACTGTTTTTT.

This clone was seen a handful of times. The J gene is TRBJ1-2, the V gene TRBV4-1; D perhaps matches TRBD1 (5 bases). CDR3 size: 14 residues. Germline V lookup: CDR1 MGHRA, CDR2 YSYEKL. Trimming pared 0 bases from V and 5 bases from J, leaving 10 bases between. The CDR3 coding sequence is TGCGCCAGCAGCCAAGATCGGGACCAGTATGGCTACACCTTC. This encodes CASSQDRDQYGYTF.

The genes are TRBV10-2 and TRBJ2-2; 7 bases map to TRBD1. The CDR3 runs to 16 residues. V gave up 6 bases and J gave up 2 bases; unmatched junction bases: 9. CDR1 and CDR2 from the germline V gene are WSHSY and SAAADI. CDR3 protein: CASRDRKSPNTGELFF. CDR3 DNA sequence: TGCGCCAGCAGGGACAGGAAATCTCCTAACACCGGGGAGCTGTTTTTT.

The rearrangement links TRBV5-1 to TRBJ2-3; D uncertain. Trimming stripped 0 bases from V and 5 bases from J, with 10 bases between. The CDR3 is 14 amino acids. CDR1 and CDR2 from the germline V gene are SGHRS and YFSETQ. The CDR3: CASSLGQPGDTQYF. CDR3 nucleotides: TGCGCCAGCAGCTTGGGGCAGCCCGGAGATACGCAGTATTTT.

This chain links TRBV4-1 with TRBJ1-4, with unresolved D. CDR3 length: 16 residues. Germline values: CDR1 MGHRA, CDR2 YSYEKL. V was cut by 1 base and J by 7 bases, with 16 bases left in between. This CDR3 is CASSQVRGGAGEKLFF. CDR3 bases: TGCGCCAGCAGCCAAGTAAGAGGAGGAGCAGGTGAAAAACTGTTTTTT.

CDR3 sequence reads: CASGKGQGNQPQHF. Here the CDR3 DNA reads TGTGCCAGTGGGAAAGGACAGGGCAATCAGCCCCAGCATTTT. The V call is TRBV19, the J call TRBJ1-5, with 7 bases aligning to TRBD1. CDR3 size: 14 residues. Germline CDR1 is LNHDA and CDR2 is SQIVND (reference sequence). With 8 bases clipped from V and 2 bases from J, the junction kept 6 bases outside the gene matches.

V usage is TRBV19 and J usage is TRBJ2-5, with D perhaps TRBD1 or TRBD2 (5 bases each). Looked up from germline, CDR1 is LNHDA and CDR2 is SQIVND (reference sequence). The V end lost 5 bases, the J end lost 7 bases, and 23 bases lay between the germline ends. The CDR3 is made up of 16 amino acids. The CDR3 DNA reads as TGTGCCAGTAGTCCCCGATCCGGGGTACAAGGGGTGACCCAGTACTTC. Its translation: CASSPRSGVQGVTQYF.

This rearrangement joins TRBV5-5 to TRBJ2-3; TRBD2 might be the D (6 bases). V was trimmed by 2 bases and J by 2 bases, leaving 9 bases between them. Germline CDR1 and CDR2: SGHKS and YYEKEE (reference sequence). This CDR3 comprises 14 residues. The CDR3 region has the DNA TGTGCCAGCAGCTTAACTAGCACCACAGATACGCAGTATTTT. Protein sequence: CASSLTSTTDTQYF.

The chain couples TRBV10-3 to TRBJ1-2; no reliable D call. The V gene's germline CDR1 is ENHRY and CDR2 SYGVKD. V shed 3 bases and J shed 1 base, with 12 bases lying between them. The CDR3 contains 15 residues. CDR3 residues: CAISDPGRDNYGYTF. The CDR3 bases are TGTGCCATCAGTGATCCTGGACGGGATAACTATGGCTACACCTTC.

The rearrangement uses TRBV6-6 and TRBJ1-6, with 7 bases aligning to TRBD1. V shed 8 bases, J shed 7 bases, and the junction held 14 bases outside the gene matches. There are 16 residues in the CDR3. CDR1 and CDR2 from the germline V gene are MNHNY and SVGAGI (reference sequence). The CDR3 region has the DNA TGTGCCAGCTATGTTGGTAGACAGGGATCAAATTCACCCCTCCACTTT. It translates to CASYVGRQGSNSPLHF.